This is a list of T cell receptor beta chains from one sample in a study of blood T cell repertoires in COVID-19. Clones were read by immunoSEQ multiplex PCR, and TCRdb kept only the in-frame ones, dropping some. This table holds some 180,000 clones, roughly 80% found once. Sequencing was carried out using PBMCs or T cells enriched from blood (not recorded which). The receptor set was obtained from a man aged 55 to 70 who had been exposed to COVID-19. Each CDR3 is given with its conserved first and last residue. The D gene is left open where the match is weak. Only part of the rows carry a size: once, few, many, or a class if the clone is expanded.

.,TRBJ1-2,.,TRBV10-2,TGCGCCAGCAGCGATACCAGGAATGGCTACACCTTC,CASSDTRNGYTF
.,TRBJ1-2,TRBD1,TRBV7-9,TGTGCCAGCAGCTTGCGGGGGACAGGGGCTGGCTACACCTTC,CASSLRGTGAGYTF
.,TRBJ2-7,.,TRBV20-1,TGCAGTGCGCGGGGAGCCTACGAGCAGTACTTC,CSARGAYEQYF
once,TRBJ1-4,.,TRBV6-5,TGTGCCAGTTCCGGGGGTCGCTTGGCTAATGAAAAACTGTTTTTT,CASSGGRLANEKLFF
.,TRBJ1-2,.,TRBV5-4,TGTGCCAGCAGCTTGGTGTCAGCGCATTTCTATGGCTACACCTTC,CASSLVSAHFYGYTF
.,TRBJ2-5,.,TRBV27,TGTGCCAGCAGTTGGGCGAGGGGGACAGAGACCCAGTACTTC,CASSWARGTETQYF
.,TRBJ2-1,.,TRBV19,TGTGCCAGTAGTACCTGGGGCGGAATCTACAATGAGCAGTTCTTC,CASSTWGGIYNEQFF
.,TRBJ2-1,TRBD2,TRBV9,TGTGCCAGCAGCGTAGCCAGCGGGAGCTCCTTTCCTGAGCAGTTCTTC,CASSVASGSSFPEQFF
.,TRBJ2-5,TRBD1,TRBV7-9,TGTGCCAGCAGCTTAGCTGGCAGGGGGTCCCAGTACTTC,CASSLAGRGSQYF
few,TRBJ1-6,.,TRBV5-1,TGCGCCAGCAGCTTGTTAACGGGGAACAATTCACCCCTCCACTTT,CASSLLTGNNSPLHF
.,TRBJ2-6,.,TRBV2,TGTGCCAGCAGTGAGAGGCCCAGGGCCAACGTCCTGACTTTC,CASSERPRANVLTF
.,TRBJ2-3,TRBD1,TRBV9,TGTGCCAGCAGCACCCGACAGGGAGCAGCAGATACGCAGTATTTT,CASSTRQGAADTQYF
.,TRBJ1-2,.,TRBV5-6,TGTGCCAGCAGCTCCCCACAGGGTTCCGGCTACACCTTC,CASSSPQGSGYTF
.,TRBJ2-7,.,TRBV30,TGTGCCTGGAGTGACAGGGCCCCCTACGAGCAGTACTTC,CAWSDRAPYEQYF
.,TRBJ1-3,.,TRBV7-2,TGTGCCAGCAGCTTAGTTGGGGGGTCTGGAAACACCATATATTTT,CASSLVGGSGNTIYF
.,TRBJ2-2,TRBD2,TRBV7-9,TGTGCCTTCTCTCCAGAGGCGGGAGACTACACCGGGGAGCTGTTTTTT,CAFSPEAGDYTGELFF
.,TRBJ2-5,TRBD2,TRBV9,TGTGCCAGCAGCGTAGCGGGTAGCGGGAGCTCTGAGACCCAGTACTTC,CASSVAGSGSSETQYF
.,TRBJ1-2,TRBD1,TRBV19,TGTGCCAGTAGTATGCAGGGGGCGAGGTATGGCTACACCTTC,CASSMQGARYGYTF
.,TRBJ1-1,.,TRBV27,TGTGCCAGCAGTTTACAGTCTGGGGGGTACACTGAAGCTTTCTTT,CASSLQSGGYTEAFF
once,TRBJ2-1,TRBD2,TRBV28,TGTGCCAGCAGTTTGGTCACGGGACTAGCGGACTACAATGAGCAGTTCTTC,CASSLVTGLADYNEQFF
.,TRBJ2-1,.,TRBV4-3,TGCGCCAGCAGCCAAGATTCATGGAGCAGCCAGTACAATGAGCAGTTCTTC,CASSQDSWSSQYNEQFF
.,TRBJ2-2,.,TRBV5-8,TGTGCCACTCGTGGGGGGATTCGAGCCACCGGGGAGCTGTTTTTT,CATRGGIRATGELFF
.,TRBJ1-1,TRBD1,TRBV24-1,TGTGCCACCAGTGACCATCGACAGGGGAACACTGAAGCTTTCTTT,CATSDHRQGNTEAFF
.,TRBJ2-2,TRBD2,TRBV29-1,TGCAGCGTTAATAGCGGGAGTGGTACCGGGGAGCTGTTTTTT,CSVNSGSGTGELFF